The following is a TCR beta chain sequence with its context. The antigen remains undetermined. The sample belongs to a study of T cell responses to AZD1222 COVID-19 vaccine. Study-wide points: Among AZD1222 vaccinees, only six were seropositive at baseline. Spike regions recognized by vaccine-associated CD4 TCRs spanned the protein, led by 160-218 and 743-854. In a largely white British group with more females than males, clonal diversity was possibly underestimated. Repertoires were obtained only post-peak T cell response.

V lost 3 bases and J lost 0, with 15 bases in between. CDR3 size: 17 residues. Germline lookup yields CDR1 SNHLY and CDR2 FYNNEI. TCRdb's copy holds only in-frame clones and misses some; the assay was immunoSEQ multiplex PCR. This sample carries about 110,000 clones, roughly nine tenths of them seen once, and the ten largest clones take roughly 3%. The sequencing here drew on peripheral blood, taken on day 0 of MenACWY control vaccination. This clonotype was sampled from an adult in good health. V gene TRBV2 combines with J gene TRBJ1-5; no reliable D call. CDR3 nucleotides: TGTGCCAGCAGTGAGTCACGGGGAGCGGGTAGCAATCAGCCCCAGCATTTT. Translation gives CASSESRGAGSNQPQHF.